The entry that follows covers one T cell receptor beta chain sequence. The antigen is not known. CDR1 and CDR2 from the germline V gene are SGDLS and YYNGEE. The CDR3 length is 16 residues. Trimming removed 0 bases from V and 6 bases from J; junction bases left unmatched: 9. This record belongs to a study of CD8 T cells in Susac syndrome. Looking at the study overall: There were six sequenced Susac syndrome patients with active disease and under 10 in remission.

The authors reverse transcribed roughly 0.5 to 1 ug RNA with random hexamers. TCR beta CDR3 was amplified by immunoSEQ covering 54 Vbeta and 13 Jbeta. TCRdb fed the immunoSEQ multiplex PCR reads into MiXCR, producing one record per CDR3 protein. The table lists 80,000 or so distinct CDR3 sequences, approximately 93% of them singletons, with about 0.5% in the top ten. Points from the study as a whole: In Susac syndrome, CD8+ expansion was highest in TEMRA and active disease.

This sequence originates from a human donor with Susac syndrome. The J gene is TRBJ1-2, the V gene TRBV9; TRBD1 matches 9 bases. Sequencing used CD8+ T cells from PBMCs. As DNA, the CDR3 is TGTGCCAGCAGCGTAGTACCGGGACAGGGTGCACATGGCTACACCTTC. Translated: CASSVVPGQGAHGYTF.